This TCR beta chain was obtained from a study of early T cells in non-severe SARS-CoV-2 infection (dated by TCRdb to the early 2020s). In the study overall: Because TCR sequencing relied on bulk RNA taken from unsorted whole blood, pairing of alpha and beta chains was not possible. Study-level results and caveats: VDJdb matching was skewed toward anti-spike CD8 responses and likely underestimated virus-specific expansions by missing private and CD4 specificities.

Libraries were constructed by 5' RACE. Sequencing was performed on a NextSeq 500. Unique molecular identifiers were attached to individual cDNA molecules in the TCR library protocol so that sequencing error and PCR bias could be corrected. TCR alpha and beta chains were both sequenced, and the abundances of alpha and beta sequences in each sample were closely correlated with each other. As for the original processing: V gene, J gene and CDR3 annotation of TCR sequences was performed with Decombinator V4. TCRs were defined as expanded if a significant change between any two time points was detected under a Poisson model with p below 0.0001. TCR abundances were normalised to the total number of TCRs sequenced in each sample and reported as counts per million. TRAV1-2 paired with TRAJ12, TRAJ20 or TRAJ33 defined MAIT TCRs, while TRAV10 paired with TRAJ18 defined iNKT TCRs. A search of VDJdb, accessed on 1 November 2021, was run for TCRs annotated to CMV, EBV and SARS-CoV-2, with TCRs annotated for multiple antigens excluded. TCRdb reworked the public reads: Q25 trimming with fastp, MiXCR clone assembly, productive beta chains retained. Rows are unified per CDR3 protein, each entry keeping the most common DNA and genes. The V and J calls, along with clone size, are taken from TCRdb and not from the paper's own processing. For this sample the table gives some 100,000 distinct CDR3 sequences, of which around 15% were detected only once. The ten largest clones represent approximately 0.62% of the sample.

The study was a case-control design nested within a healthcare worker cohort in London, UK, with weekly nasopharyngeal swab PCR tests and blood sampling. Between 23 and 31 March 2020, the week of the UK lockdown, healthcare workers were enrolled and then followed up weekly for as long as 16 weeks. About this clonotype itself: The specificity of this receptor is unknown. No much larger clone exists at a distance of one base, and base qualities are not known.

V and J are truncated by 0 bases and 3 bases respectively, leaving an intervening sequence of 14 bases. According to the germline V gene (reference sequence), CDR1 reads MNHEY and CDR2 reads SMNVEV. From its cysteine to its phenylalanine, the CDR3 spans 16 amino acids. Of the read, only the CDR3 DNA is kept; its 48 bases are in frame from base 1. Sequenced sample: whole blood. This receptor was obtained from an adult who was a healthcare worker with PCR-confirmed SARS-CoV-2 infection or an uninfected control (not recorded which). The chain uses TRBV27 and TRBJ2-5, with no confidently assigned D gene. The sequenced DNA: TGTGCCAGCAGTTTATCGGTCCGCCAGGCCAAAGAGACCCAGTACTTC. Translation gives CASSLSVRQAKETQYF.